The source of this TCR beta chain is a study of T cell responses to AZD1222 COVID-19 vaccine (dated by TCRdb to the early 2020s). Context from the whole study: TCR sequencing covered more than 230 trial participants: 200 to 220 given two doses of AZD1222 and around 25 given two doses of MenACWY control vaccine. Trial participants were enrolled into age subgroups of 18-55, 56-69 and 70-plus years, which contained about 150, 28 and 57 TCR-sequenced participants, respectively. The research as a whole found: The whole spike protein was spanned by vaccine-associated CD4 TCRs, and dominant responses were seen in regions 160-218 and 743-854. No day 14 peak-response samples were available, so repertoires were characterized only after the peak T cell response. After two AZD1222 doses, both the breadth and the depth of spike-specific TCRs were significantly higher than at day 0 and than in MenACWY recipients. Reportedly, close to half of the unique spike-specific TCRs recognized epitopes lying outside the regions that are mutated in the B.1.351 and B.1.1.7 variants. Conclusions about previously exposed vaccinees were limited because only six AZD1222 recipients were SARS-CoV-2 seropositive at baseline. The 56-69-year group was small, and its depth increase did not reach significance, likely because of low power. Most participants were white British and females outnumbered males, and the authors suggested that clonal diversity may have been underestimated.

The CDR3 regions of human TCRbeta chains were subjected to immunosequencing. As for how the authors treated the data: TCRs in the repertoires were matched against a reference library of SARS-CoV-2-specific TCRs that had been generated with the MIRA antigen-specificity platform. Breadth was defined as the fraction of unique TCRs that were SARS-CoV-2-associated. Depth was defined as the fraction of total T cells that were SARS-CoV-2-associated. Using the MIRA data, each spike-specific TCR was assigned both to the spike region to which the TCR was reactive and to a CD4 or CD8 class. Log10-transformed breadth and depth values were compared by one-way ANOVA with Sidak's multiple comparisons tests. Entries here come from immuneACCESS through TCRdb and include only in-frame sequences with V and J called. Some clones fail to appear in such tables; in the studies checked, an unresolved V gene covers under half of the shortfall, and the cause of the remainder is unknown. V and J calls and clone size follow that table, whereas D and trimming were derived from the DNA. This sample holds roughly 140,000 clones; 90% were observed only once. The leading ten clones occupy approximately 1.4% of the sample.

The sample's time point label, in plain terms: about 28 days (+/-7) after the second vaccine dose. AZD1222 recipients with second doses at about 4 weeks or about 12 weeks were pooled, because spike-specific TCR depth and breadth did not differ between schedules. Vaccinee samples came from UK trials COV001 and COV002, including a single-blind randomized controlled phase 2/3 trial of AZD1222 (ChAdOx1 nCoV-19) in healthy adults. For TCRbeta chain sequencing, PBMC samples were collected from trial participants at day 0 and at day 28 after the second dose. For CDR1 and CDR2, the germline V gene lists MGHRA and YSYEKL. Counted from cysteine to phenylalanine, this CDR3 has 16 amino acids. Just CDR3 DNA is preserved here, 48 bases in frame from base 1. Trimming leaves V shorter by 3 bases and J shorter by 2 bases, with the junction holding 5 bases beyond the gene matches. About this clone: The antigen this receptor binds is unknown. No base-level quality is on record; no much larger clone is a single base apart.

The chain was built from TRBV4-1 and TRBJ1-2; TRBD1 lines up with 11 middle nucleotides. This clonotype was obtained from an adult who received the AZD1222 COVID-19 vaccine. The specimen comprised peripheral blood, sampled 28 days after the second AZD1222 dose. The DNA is TGCGCCAGCAGCCAGGGGACAGGGGGATCGAACTATGGCTACACCTTC. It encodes CASSQGTGGSNYGYTF.